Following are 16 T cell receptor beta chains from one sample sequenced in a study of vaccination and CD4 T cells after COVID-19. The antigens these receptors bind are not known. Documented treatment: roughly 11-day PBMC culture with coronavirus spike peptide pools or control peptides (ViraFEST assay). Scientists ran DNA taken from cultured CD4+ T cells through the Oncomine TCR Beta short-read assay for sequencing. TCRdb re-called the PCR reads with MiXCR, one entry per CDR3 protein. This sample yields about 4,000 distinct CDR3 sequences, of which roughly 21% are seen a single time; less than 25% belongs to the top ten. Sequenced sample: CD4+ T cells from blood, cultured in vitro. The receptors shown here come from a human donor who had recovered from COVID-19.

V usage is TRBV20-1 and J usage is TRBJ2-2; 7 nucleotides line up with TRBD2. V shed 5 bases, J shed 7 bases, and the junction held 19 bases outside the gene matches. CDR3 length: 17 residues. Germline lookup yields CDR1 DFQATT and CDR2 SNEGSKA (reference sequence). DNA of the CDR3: TGCAGTGCTCAAGCACTAGGAGCGGGGCCCCGTGTCGGGGAGCTGTTTTTT. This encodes CSAQALGAGPRVGELFF.

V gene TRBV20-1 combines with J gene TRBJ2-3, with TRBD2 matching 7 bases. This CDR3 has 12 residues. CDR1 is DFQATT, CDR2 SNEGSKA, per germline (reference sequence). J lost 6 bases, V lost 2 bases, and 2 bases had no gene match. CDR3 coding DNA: TGCAGTGCTAGACTAGCGGACGATACGCAGTATTTT. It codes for CSARLADDTQYF.

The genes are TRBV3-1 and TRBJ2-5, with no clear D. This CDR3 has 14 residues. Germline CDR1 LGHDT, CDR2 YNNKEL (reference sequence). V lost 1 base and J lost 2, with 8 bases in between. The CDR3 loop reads CASSQAGRQETQYF. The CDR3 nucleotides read TGTGCCAGCAGCCAAGCCGGGCGGCAAGAGACCCAGTACTTC.

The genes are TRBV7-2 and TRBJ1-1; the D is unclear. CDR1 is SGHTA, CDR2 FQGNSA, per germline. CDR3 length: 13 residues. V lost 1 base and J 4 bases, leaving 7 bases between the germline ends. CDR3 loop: CASSLESSTEAFF. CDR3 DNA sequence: TGTGCCAGCAGCTTAGAGTCTAGCACTGAAGCTTTCTTT.

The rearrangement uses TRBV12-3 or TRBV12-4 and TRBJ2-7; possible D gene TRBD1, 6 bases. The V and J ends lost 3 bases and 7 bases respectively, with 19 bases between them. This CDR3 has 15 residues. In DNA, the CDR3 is TGTGCCAGCAGTTTCAGGGGAAACTTGCTGGGTGAGCAGTACTTC. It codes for CASSFRGNLLGEQYF.

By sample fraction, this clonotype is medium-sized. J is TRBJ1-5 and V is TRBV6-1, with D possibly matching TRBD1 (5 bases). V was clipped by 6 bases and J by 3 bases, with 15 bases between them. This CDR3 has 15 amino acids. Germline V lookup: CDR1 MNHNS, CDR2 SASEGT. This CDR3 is CASSGGQGYNQPQHF. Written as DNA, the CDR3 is TGTGCCAGCAGCGGTGGGCAGGGTTACAATCAGCCCCAGCATTTT.

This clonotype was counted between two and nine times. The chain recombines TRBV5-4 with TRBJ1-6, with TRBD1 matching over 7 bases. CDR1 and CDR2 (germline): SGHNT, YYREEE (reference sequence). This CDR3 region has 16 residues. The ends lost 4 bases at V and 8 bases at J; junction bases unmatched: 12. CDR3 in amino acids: CASSKGGLLGDSPLHF. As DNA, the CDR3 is TGTGCCAGCAGCAAAGGGGGCTTATTAGGGGATTCACCCCTCCACTTT.

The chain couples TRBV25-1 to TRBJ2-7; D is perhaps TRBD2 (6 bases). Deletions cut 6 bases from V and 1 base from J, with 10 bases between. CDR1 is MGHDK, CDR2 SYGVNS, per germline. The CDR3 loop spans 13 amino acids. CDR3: CASRTSGSYEQYF. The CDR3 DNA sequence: TGTGCCAGCAGGACTAGTGGGTCCTACGAGCAGTACTTC.

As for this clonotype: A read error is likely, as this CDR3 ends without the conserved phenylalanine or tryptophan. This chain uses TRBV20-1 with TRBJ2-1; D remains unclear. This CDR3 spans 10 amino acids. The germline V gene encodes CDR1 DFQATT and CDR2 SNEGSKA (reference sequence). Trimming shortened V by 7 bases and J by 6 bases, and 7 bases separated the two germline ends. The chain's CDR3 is CSVLGNEQFL. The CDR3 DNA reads TGCAGTGTTTTGGGCAATGAGCAGTTCTTG.

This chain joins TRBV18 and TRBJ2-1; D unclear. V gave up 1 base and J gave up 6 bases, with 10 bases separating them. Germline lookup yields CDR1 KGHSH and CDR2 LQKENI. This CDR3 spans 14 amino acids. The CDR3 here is CASSPQLDGNEQFF. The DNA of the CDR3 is TGTGCCAGCTCACCACAATTGGACGGCAATGAGCAGTTCTTC.

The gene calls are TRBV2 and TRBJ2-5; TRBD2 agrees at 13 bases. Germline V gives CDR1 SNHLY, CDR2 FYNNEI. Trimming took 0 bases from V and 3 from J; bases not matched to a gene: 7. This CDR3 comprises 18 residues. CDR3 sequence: CASSEALAGGPVEETQYF. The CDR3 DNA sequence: TGTGCCAGCAGTGAAGCACTAGCGGGGGGGCCGGTGGAAGAGACCCAGTACTTC.

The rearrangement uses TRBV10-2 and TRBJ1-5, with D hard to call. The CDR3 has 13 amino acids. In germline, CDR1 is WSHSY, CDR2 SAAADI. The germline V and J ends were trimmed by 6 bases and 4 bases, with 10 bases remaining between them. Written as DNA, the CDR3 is TGCGCCAGCAGAGACGGAAATAATCAGCCCCAGCATTTT. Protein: CASRDGNNQPQHF.

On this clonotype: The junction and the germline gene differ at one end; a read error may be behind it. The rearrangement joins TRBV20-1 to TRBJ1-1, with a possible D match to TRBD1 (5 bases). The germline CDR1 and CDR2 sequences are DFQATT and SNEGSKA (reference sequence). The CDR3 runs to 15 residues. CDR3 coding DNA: TGCAGTGCTGTTATGGCAGGGATGAGGGGCACTGAAGCTCTCTTT. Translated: CSAVMAGMRGTEALF.

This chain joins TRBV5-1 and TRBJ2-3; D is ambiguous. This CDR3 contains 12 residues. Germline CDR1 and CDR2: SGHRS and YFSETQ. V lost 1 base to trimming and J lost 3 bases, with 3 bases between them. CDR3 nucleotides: TGCGCCAGCAGCTTGTCGACAGATACGCAGTATTTT. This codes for CASSLSTDTQYF.

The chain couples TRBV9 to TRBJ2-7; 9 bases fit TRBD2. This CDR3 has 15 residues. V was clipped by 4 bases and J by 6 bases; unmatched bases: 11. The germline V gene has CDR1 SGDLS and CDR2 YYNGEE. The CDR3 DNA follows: TGTGCCAGCAGCCCTAGACTAGCGGCGGGTCCCGAGCAGTACTTC. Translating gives CASSPRLAAGPEQYF.

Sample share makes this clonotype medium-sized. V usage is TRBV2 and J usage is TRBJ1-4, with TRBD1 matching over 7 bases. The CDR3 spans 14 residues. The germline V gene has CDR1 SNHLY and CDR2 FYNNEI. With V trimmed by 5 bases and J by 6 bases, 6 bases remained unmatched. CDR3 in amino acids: CASSTQGSDEKLFF. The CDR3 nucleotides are TGTGCCAGCAGTACACAGGGGTCCGATGAAAAACTGTTTTTT.